The source of this T cell receptor (beta chain) is a study of blood T cell repertoires in COVID-19. Study information: Samples came from the United States, Italy and Spain, spanning acute and convalescent COVID-19.

TCRdb's copy holds only in-frame clones and misses some; the assay was immunoSEQ multiplex PCR. The sample holds around 81,000 clones; 75% to 85% are singletons and the top ten take approximately 40%. After removal of 2 bases from V and 2 bases from J, the junction contained 6 bases not matched to a gene. The CDR3 is 15 residues long. The germline CDR1 and CDR2 sequences are LNHDA and SQIVND (reference sequence). Sequencing used peripheral blood. This TCR was sampled from a man at least 80 years old with acute or convalescent COVID-19. J is TRBJ2-7 and V is TRBV19; 7 bases are shared with TRBD1. This chain's CDR3 is CASSIYPGQTYEQYF. The CDR3 coding sequence is TGTGCCAGTAGTATATACCCGGGACAGACCTACGAGCAGTACTTC.